This T cell receptor (beta chain) was recorded in a study of beta chain features in type 1 diabetes. Study-level background: Age, gender, cell numbers and subset yield matched between patients and controls.

The sequenced template was cDNA made from the entire isolated RNA. The method was immunoSEQ multiplex PCR; TCRdb's version includes in-frame clones alone and lacks a portion of them. This sample yields 500,000 to 650,000 clones, of which 12% are seen a single time; roughly 0.11% belongs to the top ten. Trimming at V came to 6 bases and at J to 1 base, leaving 2 bases not matched to a gene. Germline V gives CDR1 SNHLY, CDR2 FYNNEI. This CDR3 has 13 amino acids. Regarding this clone: The antigen is not known.

Overall study findings and caveats: VDJ junctions from type 1 diabetes patients carried fewer insertions and larger deletions. All four CD4+ subsets from Type 1 diabetes patients carried moderately but significantly shorter TCRB CDR3s.

Sequencing input: naive CD4+ T cells from blood. V gene TRBV2 combines with J gene TRBJ1-2; 7 nucleotides agree with TRBD1. The source of this sequence is a man aged 30-40 years with type 1 diabetes. In DNA, the CDR3 is TGTGCCAGCAGCGGACAGGATAACTATGGCTACACCTTC. It translates to CASSGQDNYGYTF.